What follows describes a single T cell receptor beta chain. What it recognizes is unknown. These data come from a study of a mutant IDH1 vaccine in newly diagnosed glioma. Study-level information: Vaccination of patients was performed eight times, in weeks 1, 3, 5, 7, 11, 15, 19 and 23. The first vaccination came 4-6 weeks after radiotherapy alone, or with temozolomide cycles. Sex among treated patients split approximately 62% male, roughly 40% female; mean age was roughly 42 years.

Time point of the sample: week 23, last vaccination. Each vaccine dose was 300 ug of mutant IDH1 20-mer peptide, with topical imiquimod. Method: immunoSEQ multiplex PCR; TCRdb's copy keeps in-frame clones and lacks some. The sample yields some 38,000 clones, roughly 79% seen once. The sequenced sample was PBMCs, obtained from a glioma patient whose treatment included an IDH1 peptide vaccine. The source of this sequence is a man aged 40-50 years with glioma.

In nucleotides, the CDR3 is TGTGCCAGCAGCAGGAGGCTAGCGGGAGTGGGCACCGGGGAGCTGTTTTTT. Amino acid sequence: CASSRRLAGVGTGELFF. The V gene is TRBV7-2, the J gene TRBJ2-2, with 10 bases aligning to TRBD2. Unmatched junction bases numbered 10, after V lost 5 bases and J lost 4 bases. The CDR3 spans 17 residues. Germline V gives CDR1 SGHTA, CDR2 FQGNSA.